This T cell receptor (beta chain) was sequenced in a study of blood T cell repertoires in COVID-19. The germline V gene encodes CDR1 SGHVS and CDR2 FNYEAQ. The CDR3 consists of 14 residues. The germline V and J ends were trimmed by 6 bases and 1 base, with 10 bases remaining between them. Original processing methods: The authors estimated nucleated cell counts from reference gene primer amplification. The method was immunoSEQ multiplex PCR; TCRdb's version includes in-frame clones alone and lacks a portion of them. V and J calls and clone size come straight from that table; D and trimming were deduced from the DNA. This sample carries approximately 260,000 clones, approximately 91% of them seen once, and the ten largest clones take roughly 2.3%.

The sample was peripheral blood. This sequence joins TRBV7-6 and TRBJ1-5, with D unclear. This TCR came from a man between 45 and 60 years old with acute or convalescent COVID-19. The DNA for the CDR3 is TGTGCCAGCAGTTTGCCGGGGAGCAATCAGCCCCAGCATTTT. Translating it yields CASSLPGSNQPQHF.